These T cell receptor beta chains were read from a single sample in a study of blood T cells in healthy people across ages. A single record per CDR3 protein comes from TCRdb applying MiXCR to the 5' RACE reads. The data show roughly 640,000 distinct CDR3 sequences, about 30% seen once. The sample consisted of blood. The receptor set was obtained from an elderly woman in good health. Each CDR3 is given with its conserved first and last residue. A D gene is named only where the DNA matches it firmly. Size is omitted from some rows. Given values are once, few, many or a class for expanded clones.

>TRBJ1-5|13|-|TRBV9|few
CASSGLGNQPQHF
TGTGCCAGCAGCGGCCTGGGAAATCAGCCCCAGCATTTT
>TRBJ2-1|17|TRBD2|TRBV24-1|-
CATSDLGGLADYNEQFF
TGTGCCACCAGTGATTTGGGAGGACTAGCGGACTACAATGAGCAGTTCTTC
>TRBJ1-2|14|-|TRBV25-1|many
CASSEYSKDGGYTF
TGTGCCAGCAGTGAATACTCTAAGGATGGGGGATACACCTTC
>TRBJ1-2|15|-|TRBV20-1|many
CSATMQYPSLSGYTF
TGCAGTGCTACGATGCAGTACCCCTCCTTATCCGGCTACACCTTC
>TRBJ1-2|13|TRBD1|TRBV12-3/TRBV12-4|many
CASSRDRNYGYTF
TGTGCCAGCAGCCGGGACAGGAACTATGGCTACACCTTC
>TRBJ2-5|17|-|TRBV7-3|few
CASSIGVGGRYQETQYF
TGTGCCAGCAGCATAGGGGTGGGGGGCAGGTACCAAGAGACCCAGTACTTC
>TRBJ2-1|15|TRBD1|TRBV5-1|many
CASSLVGQGFNEQFF
TGCGCCAGCAGCTTGGTGGGACAGGGATTTAATGAGCAGTTCTTC
>TRBJ1-4|15|TRBD1|TRBV24-1|-
CATSDGTGGLEKLFF
TGTGCCACCAGTGATGGGACAGGGGGCCTCGAAAAACTGTTTTTT
>TRBJ1-1|14|-|TRBV4-1|-
CASSHPSMGTEAFF
TGCGCCAGCAGCCATCCCTCCATGGGGACTGAAGCTTTCTTT
>TRBJ2-1|14|TRBD2|TRBV6-1|many
CASSGDYWGNEQFF
TGTGCCAGCAGTGGGGACTACTGGGGCAATGAGCAGTTCTTC
>TRBJ2-1|15|-|TRBV24-1|many
CATSDAQGAYNEQFF
TGTGCCACCAGTGATGCACAGGGTGCCTACAATGAGCAGTTCTTC
>TRBJ2-5|13|TRBD1|TRBV7-8|many
CATDRGPQETQYF
TGTGCCACGGACAGGGGGCCCCAAGAGACCCAGTACTTC
>TRBJ2-1|16|TRBD2|TRBV7-2|many
CASSRGSGGHYNEQFF
TGTGCCAGCAGCCGCGGCAGCGGGGGCCATTACAATGAGCAGTTCTTC
>TRBJ2-4|14|TRBD1|TRBV2|-
CAGKDTGTGVEQYF
TGTGCCGGCAAGGATACCGGGACAGGGGTTGAGCAGTACTTC
>TRBJ2-3|16|TRBD2|TRBV5-6|many
CASSSQGLAAVPTQYF
TGTGCCAGCAGCTCTCAAGGACTAGCGGCTGTTCCAACGCAGTATTTT
>TRBJ2-1|15|TRBD2|TRBV6-1|-
CASSEARGGYNEPFF
TGTGCCAGCAGTGAAGCACGCGGGGGATACAATGAGCCGTTCTTC
>TRBJ2-7|14|-|TRBV7-9|many
CASSFPGLGYEQYF
TGTGCCAGCAGCTTTCCTGGGTTGGGGTACGAGCAGTACTTC
>TRBJ2-1|12|-|TRBV5-1|many
CASSTAGWEQFF
TGCGCCAGCAGCACCGCAGGATGGGAGCAGTTCTTC
>TRBJ2-5|14|-|TRBV11-2|many
CASSLDPRGETQYF
TGTGCCAGCAGCTTAGATCCGCGCGGGGAGACCCAGTACTTC
>TRBJ2-4|13|-|TRBV9|many
CASSLGPPDIQYF
TGTGCCAGCAGCCTGGGACCCCCGGACATTCAGTACTTC
>TRBJ2-1|16|TRBD2|TRBV4-3|-
CASSQELAAYYNEQFF
TGCGCCAGCAGCCAAGAACTAGCGGCCTACTACAATGAGCAGTTCTTC
>TRBJ2-2|15|TRBD1|TRBV5-1|-
CASNTTGKRTGELFF
TGCGCCAGCAACACGACAGGGAAACGCACCGGGGAGCTGTTTTTT
>TRBJ2-4|16|-|TRBV20-1|many
CSALTGLSVAKNIQYF
TGCAGTGCTCTAACGGGACTCTCGGTAGCCAAAAACATTCAGTACTTC
>TRBJ2-3|13|-|TRBV28|many
CASARRTTDTQYF
TGTGCCAGCGCCCGCCGAACCACAGATACGCAGTATTTT
>TRBJ2-1|13|TRBD2|TRBV4-1|-
CASSLVAGVEQFF
TGCGCCAGCAGCCTCGTAGCGGGAGTCGAGCAGTTCTTC
>TRBJ2-7|14|TRBD2|TRBV29-1|many
CSALGGRVAYEQYF
TGCAGCGCCCTTGGGGGGAGGGTCGCCTACGAGCAGTACTTC
>TRBJ2-5|12|-|TRBV20-1|-
CSAGTVGETQYF
TGCAGTGCCGGGACCGTGGGGGAGACCCAGTACTTC
>TRBJ1-6|14|-|TRBV6-1|many
CATEALSYNSPLHF
TGTGCCACCGAGGCTTTGTCCTATAATTCACCCCTCCACTTT
>TRBJ1-1|15|-|TRBV12-3/TRBV12-4|few
CASSRLRDSNTEAFF
TGTGCCAGCAGTCGCCTTAGGGACTCCAACACTGAAGCTTTCTTT
>TRBJ2-5|10|-|TRBV20-1|many
CSVPGETQYF
TGCAGTGTTCCCGGGGAGACCCAGTACTTC
>TRBJ2-5|13|TRBD1|TRBV10-3|many
CAIGQGPQETQYF
TGTGCCATCGGACAGGGCCCCCAAGAGACCCAGTACTTC
>TRBJ2-5|15|-|TRBV7-6|many
CASSPSGQTRETQYF
TGTGCCAGCAGCCCTAGTGGCCAGACCCGAGAGACCCAGTACTTC
>TRBJ2-1|12|-|TRBV27|many
CASSLKRNEQFF
TGTGCCAGCAGTTTGAAAAGGAATGAGCAGTTCTTC
>TRBJ2-7|12|TRBD1|TRBV5-1|-
CASSYNRGEQYF
TGCGCCAGCAGCTACAACAGGGGCGAGCAGTACTTC
>TRBJ2-3|17|-|TRBV20-1|many
CSASGRDSLPSTDTQYF
TGCAGTGCTAGTGGGCGGGACAGCCTTCCTAGCACAGATACGCAGTATTTT
>TRBJ2-7|14|-|TRBV12-3/TRBV12-4|-
CASSEALLSYEQYF
TGTGCCAGCAGTGAAGCGCTTCTCTCCTACGAGCAGTACTTC
>TRBJ2-2|13|-|TRBV7-9|few
CASSWPGRGELFF
TGTGCCAGCAGCTGGCCGGGCAGAGGGGAGCTGTTTTTT
>TRBJ2-7|15|TRBD2|TRBV6-1|many
CASSEAPGGIYEQYF
TGTGCCAGCAGTGAAGCGCCGGGAGGGATCTACGAGCAGTACTTC
>TRBJ2-1|11|-|TRBV12-3/TRBV12-4|many
CATRPDDEQFF
TGTGCCACTAGGCCGGACGATGAGCAGTTCTTC
>TRBJ2-1|12|-|TRBV2|-
CASSENPYEQFF
TGTGCCAGCAGTGAAAACCCCTACGAGCAGTTCTTC
>TRBJ2-2|14|-|TRBV27|-
CASRTGTGIGELFF
TGTGCCAGCCGGACTGGAACGGGCATCGGGGAGCTGTTTTTT
>TRBJ2-4|16|TRBD1|TRBV5-4|many
CASSLPRQGFKNIQYF
TGTGCCAGCAGCTTGCCACGACAGGGATTCAAAAACATTCAGTACTTC
>TRBJ2-5|15|-|TRBV5-4|many
CASSPIGGAGETQYF
TGTGCCAGCAGCCCTATTGGGGGGGCAGGGGAGACCCAGTACTTC
>TRBJ2-1|17|TRBD2|TRBV6-2/TRBV6-3|-
CASSYLGLAGDYNEQFF
TGTGCCAGCAGTTACCTCGGACTAGCGGGGGATTACAATGAGCAGTTCTTC